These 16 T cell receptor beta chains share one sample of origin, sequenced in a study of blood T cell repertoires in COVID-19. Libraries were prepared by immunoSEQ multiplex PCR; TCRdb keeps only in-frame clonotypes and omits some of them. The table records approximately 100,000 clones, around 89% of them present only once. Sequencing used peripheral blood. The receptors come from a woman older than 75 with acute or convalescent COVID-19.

CDR3 nucleotides: TGTGCCAGCAGTGGGAAGTCCGGGACAGGGAATCAGCCCCAGCATTTT. Its translation: CASSGKSGTGNQPQHF. V usage is TRBV2 and J usage is TRBJ1-5; 9 positions match TRBD1. Germline lookup yields CDR1 SNHLY and CDR2 FYNNEI. CDR3 size: 16 residues. Trimming at V came to 4 bases and at J to 4 bases, leaving 8 bases not matched to a gene.

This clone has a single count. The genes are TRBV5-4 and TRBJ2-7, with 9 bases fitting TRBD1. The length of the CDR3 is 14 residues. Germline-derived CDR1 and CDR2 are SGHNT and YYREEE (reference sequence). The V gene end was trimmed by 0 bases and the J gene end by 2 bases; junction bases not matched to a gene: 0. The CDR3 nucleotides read TGTGCCAGCAGCTTGGACAGGGGGCCCTACGAGCAGTACTTC. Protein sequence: CASSLDRGPYEQYF.

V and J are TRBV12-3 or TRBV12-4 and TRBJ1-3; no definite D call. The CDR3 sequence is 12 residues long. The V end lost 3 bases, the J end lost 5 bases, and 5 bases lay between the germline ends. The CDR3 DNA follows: TGTGCCAGCAGTTTTGGCAGAAACACCATATATTTT. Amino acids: CASSFGRNTIYF.

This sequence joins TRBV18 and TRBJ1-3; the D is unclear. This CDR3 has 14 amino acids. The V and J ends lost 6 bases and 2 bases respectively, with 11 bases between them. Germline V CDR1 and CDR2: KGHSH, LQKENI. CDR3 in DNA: TGTGCCAGCTCTTCGGAGGGTGCTGGAAACACCATATATTTT. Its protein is CASSSEGAGNTIYF.

The CDR3 loop is CASSLAGFIYEQYF. CDR3 bases: TGTGCCAGCAGCTTGGCAGGGTTTATCTACGAGCAGTACTTC. The chain links TRBV5-4 to TRBJ2-7, with a possible D match to TRBD1 (5 bases). V was shortened by 0 bases and J by 3 bases, with 10 bases between the two germline ends. Germline V gives CDR1 SGHNT, CDR2 YYREEE (reference sequence). CDR3 length equals 14 residues.

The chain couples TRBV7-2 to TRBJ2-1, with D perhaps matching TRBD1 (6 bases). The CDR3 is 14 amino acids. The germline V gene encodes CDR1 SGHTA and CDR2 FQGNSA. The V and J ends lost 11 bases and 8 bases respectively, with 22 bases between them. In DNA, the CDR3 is TGTGCCCCTAGCCCCGGACAGCCTCCGCATGAGCAGTTCTTC. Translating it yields CAPSPGQPPHEQFF. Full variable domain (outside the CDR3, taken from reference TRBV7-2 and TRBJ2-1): GAGVSQSPSNKVTEKGKDVELRCDPISGHTALYWYRQSLGQGLEFLIYFQGNSAPDKSGLPSDRFSAERTGGSVSTLTIQRTQQEDSAVYLCAPSPGQPPHEQFFGPGTRLTVL.

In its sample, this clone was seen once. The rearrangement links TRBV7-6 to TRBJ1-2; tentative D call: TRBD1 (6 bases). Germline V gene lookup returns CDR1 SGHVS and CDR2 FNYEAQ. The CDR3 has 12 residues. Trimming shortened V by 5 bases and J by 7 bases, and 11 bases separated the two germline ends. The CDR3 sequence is CASSNREGGYTF. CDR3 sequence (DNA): TGTGCCAGCAGCAACAGGGAGGGTGGCTACACCTTC.

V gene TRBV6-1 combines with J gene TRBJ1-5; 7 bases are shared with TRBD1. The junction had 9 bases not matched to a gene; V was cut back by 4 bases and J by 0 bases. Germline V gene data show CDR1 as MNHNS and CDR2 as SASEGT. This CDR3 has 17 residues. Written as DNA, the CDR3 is TGTGCCAGCAGTGCCCGACAGGGTGAAAATAGCAATCAGCCCCAGCATTTT. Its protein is CASSARQGENSNQPQHF.

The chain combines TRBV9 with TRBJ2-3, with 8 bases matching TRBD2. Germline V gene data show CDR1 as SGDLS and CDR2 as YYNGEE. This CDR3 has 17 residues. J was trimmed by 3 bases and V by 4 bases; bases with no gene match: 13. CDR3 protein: CASSLRPGLVDTDTQYF. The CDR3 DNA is TGTGCCAGCAGCCTGAGACCGGGACTAGTCGATACAGATACGCAGTATTTT.

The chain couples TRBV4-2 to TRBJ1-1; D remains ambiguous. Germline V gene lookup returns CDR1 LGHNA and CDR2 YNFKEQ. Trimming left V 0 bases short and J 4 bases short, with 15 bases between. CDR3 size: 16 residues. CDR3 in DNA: TGTGCCAGCAGCCAAGAGGTGGCGGATTTGAGCACTGAAGCTTTCTTT. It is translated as CASSQEVADLSTEAFF.

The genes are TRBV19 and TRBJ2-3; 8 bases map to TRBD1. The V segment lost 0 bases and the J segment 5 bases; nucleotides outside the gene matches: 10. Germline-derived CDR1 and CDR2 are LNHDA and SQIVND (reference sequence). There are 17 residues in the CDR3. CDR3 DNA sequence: TGTGCCAGTAGTATAGATAGGCGACAGGGGCGGGGAGATACGCAGTATTTT. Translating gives CASSIDRRQGRGDTQYF.

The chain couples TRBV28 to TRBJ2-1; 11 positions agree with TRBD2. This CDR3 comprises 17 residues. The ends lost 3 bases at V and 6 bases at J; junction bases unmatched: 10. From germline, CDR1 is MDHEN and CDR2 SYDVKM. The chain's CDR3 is CASSFPLAGGVSNEQFF. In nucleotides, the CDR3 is TGTGCCAGCAGTTTTCCCCTAGCGGGGGGAGTTTCCAATGAGCAGTTCTTC.

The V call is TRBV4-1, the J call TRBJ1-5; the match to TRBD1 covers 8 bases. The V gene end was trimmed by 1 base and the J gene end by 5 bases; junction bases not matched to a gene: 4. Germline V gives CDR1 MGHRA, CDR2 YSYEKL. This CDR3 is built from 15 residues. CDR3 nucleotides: TGCGCCAGCAGCCAAGTGACAGGGGCGGATCAGCCCCAGCATTTT. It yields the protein CASSQVTGADQPQHF.

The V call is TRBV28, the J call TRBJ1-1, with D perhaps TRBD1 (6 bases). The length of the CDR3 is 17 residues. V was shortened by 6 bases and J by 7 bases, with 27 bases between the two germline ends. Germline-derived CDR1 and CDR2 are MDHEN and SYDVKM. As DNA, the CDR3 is TGTGCCAGCAGCGCAATTCCGAGGACAGACGCCACCGGTGAAGCTTTCTTT. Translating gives CASSAIPRTDATGEAFF.

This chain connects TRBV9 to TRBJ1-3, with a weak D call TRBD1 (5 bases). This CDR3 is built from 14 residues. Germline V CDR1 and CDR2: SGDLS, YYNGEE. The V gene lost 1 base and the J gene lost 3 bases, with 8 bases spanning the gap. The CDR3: CASSVRGGGNTIYF. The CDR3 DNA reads TGTGCCAGCAGCGTAAGGGGAGGTGGAAACACCATATATTTT. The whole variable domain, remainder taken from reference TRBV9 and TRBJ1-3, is DSGVTQTPKHLITATGQRVTLRCSPRSGDLSVYWYQQSLDQGLQFLIQYYNGEERAKGNILERFSAQQFPDLHSELNLSSLELGDSALYFCASSVRGGGNTIYFGEGSWLTVV.

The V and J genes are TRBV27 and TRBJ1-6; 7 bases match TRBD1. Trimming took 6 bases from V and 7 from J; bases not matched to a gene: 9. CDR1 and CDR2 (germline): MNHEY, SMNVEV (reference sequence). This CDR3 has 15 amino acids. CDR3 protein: CASRPAGTANSPLHF. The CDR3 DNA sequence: TGTGCCAGCAGACCAGCCGGGACAGCCAATTCACCCCTCCACTTT.